Listed below are T cell receptor beta chains from one sample, sequenced in a study of T cell responses to AZD1222 COVID-19 vaccine. Clones were read by immunoSEQ multiplex PCR, and TCRdb kept only the in-frame ones, dropping some. This sample has 150,000 to 200,000 clones, with roughly nine tenths found just once. The material was peripheral blood, obtained on day 0 of AZD1222 vaccination. The receptors stem from an adult in good health. CDR3s include the opening cysteine and the closing phenylalanine or tryptophan. A D gene is named only where the DNA matches it firmly. Rows may omit the clone size; those that give it use once, few, many or a size class.

D gene: .
V gene: TRBV7-2
J gene: TRBJ1-5
clone size: .
CDR3 DNA: TGTGCCAGCAGCATAAGGGGTCAACAGCCCCAGCATTTT
CDR3 protein: CASSIRGQQPQHF

D gene: TRBD1
V gene: TRBV6-1
J gene: TRBJ1-2
clone size: .
CDR3 DNA: TGTGCCAGCAGTGAAGCGCGGGCAGGGGGTAACTACACCTTC
CDR3 protein: CASSEARAGGNYTF

D gene: .
V gene: TRBV28
J gene: TRBJ1-5
clone size: .
CDR3 DNA: TGTGCCAGCAGCTTGGACGGTAGCAATCAGCCCCAGCATTTT
CDR3 protein: CASSLDGSNQPQHF

D gene: .
V gene: TRBV20-1
J gene: TRBJ2-5
clone size: .
CDR3 DNA: TGCAGTGCTAGTCGGGCAGGACAGACGGAGACCCAGTACTTC
CDR3 protein: CSASRAGQTETQYF

D gene: .
V gene: TRBV9
J gene: TRBJ2-3
clone size: .
CDR3 DNA: TGTGCCAGCAGCGCGCTACGGGACTTCACAGATACGCAGTATTTT
CDR3 protein: CASSALRDFTDTQYF

D gene: TRBD2
V gene: TRBV6-4
J gene: TRBJ2-3
clone size: .
CDR3 DNA: TGTGCCAGCAGTGACAGCGGGGGGGCAGATACGCAGTATTTT
CDR3 protein: CASSDSGGADTQYF

D gene: .
V gene: TRBV30
J gene: TRBJ1-6
clone size: .
CDR3 DNA: TGTGCCTGGAGTGGGGGGAGCTCCTATAATTCACCCCTCCACTTT
CDR3 protein: CAWSGGSSYNSPLHF

D gene: TRBD2
V gene: TRBV10-3
J gene: TRBJ2-7
clone size: few
CDR3 DNA: TGTGCCATCAGGCCGACTAGCGGGTTGTCGCCGGGAGAGCAGTACTTC
CDR3 protein: CAIRPTSGLSPGEQYF

D gene: .
V gene: TRBV6-5
J gene: TRBJ1-3
clone size: .
CDR3 DNA: TGTGCCAGCAGATCTAGGGGCTCTGGAAACACCATATATTTT
CDR3 protein: CASRSRGSGNTIYF

D gene: .
V gene: TRBV9
J gene: TRBJ2-1
clone size: .
CDR3 DNA: TGTGCCAGCAGCGTAGGTTTGGGGAAGTACAATGAGCAGTTCTTC
CDR3 protein: CASSVGLGKYNEQFF

D gene: .
V gene: TRBV7-2
J gene: TRBJ1-2
clone size: .
CDR3 DNA: TGTGCCAGCAGCCATGGGATATGGACATCTTATGGCTACACCTTC
CDR3 protein: CASSHGIWTSYGYTF

D gene: TRBD1
V gene: TRBV5-5
J gene: TRBJ2-7
clone size: .
CDR3 DNA: TGTGCCAGCTCCAGGACAGGGGGCTCCTACGAGCAGTACTTC
CDR3 protein: CASSRTGGSYEQYF

D gene: .
V gene: TRBV9
J gene: TRBJ1-1
clone size: .
CDR3 DNA: TGTGCCAGCACTCGAGGAGAGAACACTGAAGCTTTCTTT
CDR3 protein: CASTRGENTEAFF

D gene: .
V gene: TRBV21-1
J gene: TRBJ1-6
clone size: .
CDR3 DNA: TGTGCCAGCAGCAAAGGAACCGGGGACAGGGGTAATTCACCCCTCCACTTT
CDR3 protein: CASSKGTGDRGNSPLHF